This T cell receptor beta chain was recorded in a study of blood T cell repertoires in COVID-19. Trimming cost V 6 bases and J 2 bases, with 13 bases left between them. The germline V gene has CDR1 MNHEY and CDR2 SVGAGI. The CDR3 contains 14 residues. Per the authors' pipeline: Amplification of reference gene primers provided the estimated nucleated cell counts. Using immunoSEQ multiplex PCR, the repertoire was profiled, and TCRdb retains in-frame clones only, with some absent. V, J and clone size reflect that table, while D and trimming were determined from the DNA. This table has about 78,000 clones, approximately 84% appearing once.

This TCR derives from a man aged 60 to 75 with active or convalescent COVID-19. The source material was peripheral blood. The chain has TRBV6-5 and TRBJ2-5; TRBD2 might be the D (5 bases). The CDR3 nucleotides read TGTGCCAGCAGATTAGACTATTCTCAAGAGACCCAGTACTTC. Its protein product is CASRLDYSQETQYF.